What follows are 17 T cell receptor beta chains derived from one specimen sequenced in a study of blood T cells in healthy people across ages. A second PCR, run for 7 to 11 cycles, used a sample-barcoded 5' primer plus a J-beta primer mix. A single record per CDR3 protein comes from TCRdb applying MiXCR to the 5' RACE reads. There are hundreds of thousands of distinct CDR3 sequences in the sample; 49% occur only once, and around a third lies in the top ten. Source material: blood. Every receptor here comes from a woman aged 55-69 years in good health.

In the case of this clonotype: A read error may account for a junction end that differs from germline. J is TRBJ2-4 and V is TRBV5-1, with D possibly TRBD2 on 6 matching bases. The assigned J gene may be wrong: the sequence end matches TRBJ2-7 better. Germline V CDR1 and CDR2: SGHRS, YFSETQ. This CDR3 comprises 15 residues. The DNA of the CDR3 is TGCGCCAGCAGACTCGACTCAGCGGGTTCCTCCGAGCAGTACTTC. Protein: CASRLDSAGSSEQYF.

The chain combines TRBV11-2 with TRBJ2-1; 8 bases line up with TRBD2. Germline V gene sequence: CDR1 SGHAT, CDR2 FQNNGV. J was trimmed by 5 bases and V by 2 bases; bases with no gene match: 8. This CDR3 region has 16 residues. For the CDR3, the DNA is TGTGCCAGCAGCTTATCTGGGAGGCGGGGGGACAATGAGCAGTTCTTC. Translating it yields CASSLSGRRGDNEQFF. The variable domain in full, completed from reference TRBV11-2 and TRBJ2-1, reads EAGVAQSPRYKIIEKRQSVAFWCNPISGHATLYWYQQILGQGPKLLIQFQNNGVVDDSQLPKDRFSAERLKGVDSTLKIQPAKLEDSAVYLCASSLSGRRGDNEQFFGPGTRLTVL.

The J gene is TRBJ2-1, the V gene TRBV29-1; possibly TRBD2 for D (5 bases). CDR1 and CDR2 from the germline V gene are SQVTM and ANQGSEA. Trimming took off 6 bases at V and 5 bases at J, with 26 bases between the two ends. This CDR3 has 17 amino acids. CDR3 in DNA: TGCAGCGTCCTGAGGGTGGCTCGCAAGAACCTACACAATGAGCAGTTCTTC. This translates into CSVLRVARKNLHNEQFF.

V gene TRBV11-2 combines with J gene TRBJ1-1; D is possibly TRBD1 (6 bases). Germline-derived CDR1 and CDR2 are SGHAT and FQNNGV. Trimming pared 1 base from V and 6 bases from J, leaving 12 bases between. The CDR3 spans 14 residues. The CDR3 DNA sequence: TGTGCCAGCAGCTTAGTCAGGGGCGTCGCTGAAGCTTTCTTT. Translation: CASSLVRGVAEAFF.

The CDR3 spells CASKPRGLPYEQYF. The CDR3 nucleotides read TGTGCCAGCAAACCCAGGGGGTTACCCTACGAGCAGTACTTC. The rearrangement links TRBV27 to TRBJ2-5, with TRBD1 identical over 7 bases. Matching the DNA end better, TRBJ2-7 makes the J call doubtful. Germline V gene lookup returns CDR1 MNHEY and CDR2 SMNVEV (reference sequence). The CDR3 totals 14 residues.

This clonotype has only a few counts. J is TRBJ1-2 and V is TRBV7-2; no firm D call. CDR1 and CDR2 (germline): SGHTA, FQGNSA. The V gene lost 1 base and the J gene lost 0 bases, with 18 bases spanning the gap. The CDR3 runs 18 residues. CDR3 sequence reads: CASSLVKLSKTANYGYTF. CDR3 nucleotide sequence: TGTGCCAGCAGCTTAGTTAAGTTGAGCAAAACAGCTAACTATGGCTACACCTTC.

This chain joins TRBV7-2 and TRBJ2-7, with 9 nucleotides matching TRBD2. Germline V CDR1 and CDR2: SGHTA, FQGNSA. The length of the CDR3 is 15 residues. V gave up 5 bases and J gave up 12 bases; unmatched junction bases: 17. CDR3 sequence: CASSPRLADALRWYF. As DNA, the CDR3 is TGTGCCAGCAGCCCCAGACTAGCGGATGCTCTCCGATGGTACTTC. Filled out from reference TRBV7-2 and TRBJ2-7, the complete variable domain reads GAGVSQSPSNKVTEKGKDVELRCDPISGHTALYWYRQSLGQGLEFLIYFQGNSAPDKSGLPSDRFSAERTGGSVSTLTIQRTQQEDSAVYLCASSPRLADALRWYFGPGTRLTVT.

This clonotype was observed a handful of times. The chain uses TRBV9 and TRBJ2-5, with 7 bases lining up with TRBD2. The V gene end was trimmed by 4 bases and the J gene end by 6 bases; junction bases not matched to a gene: 15. This CDR3 is 16 amino acids long. The V gene's germline CDR1 is SGDLS and CDR2 YYNGEE. The DNA for the CDR3 is TGTGCCAGCAGCTCCGGTGGTAGATACGGGGGGAAGACCCAGTACTTC. Translating it yields CASSSGGRYGGKTQYF.

The rearrangement links TRBV6-2 or TRBV6-3 to TRBJ2-7; 8 nucleotides line up with TRBD2. The CDR3 is 14 residues long. Germline loops: CDR1 MNHEY, CDR2 SVGEGT. V shed 6 bases and J 3 bases; nucleotides not matched to a gene: 7. CDR3 protein: CASRAGALYYEQYF. The CDR3 DNA reads TGTGCCAGCAGAGCGGGGGCCCTTTACTACGAGCAGTACTTC.

This clonotype was counted only a few times. This chain connects TRBV20-1 to TRBJ2-7; TRBD2 aligns across 12 bases. The CDR3 loop spans 13 amino acids. CDR1 and CDR2 from the germline V gene are DFQATT and SNEGSKA (reference sequence). The CDR3 region has the DNA TGCAGGGTAACTAGCGGGAGGACCTACGAGCAGTACTTC. It specifies CRVTSGRTYEQYF.

A single count supports this clonotype. V gene TRBV29-1 combines with J gene TRBJ2-1; perhaps D is TRBD1 or TRBD2 (5 bases each). The germline gives CDR1 SQVTM, CDR2 ANQGSEA. V was clipped by 6 bases and J by 13 bases, with 25 bases between them. The CDR3 runs to 14 residues. The CDR3 sequence is CSVWDPMKGETQFF. CDR3 coding DNA: TGCAGCGTCTGGGACCCGATGAAGGGAGAGACCCAGTTCTTC.

J is TRBJ1-4 and V is TRBV6-2 or TRBV6-3, with no clear D. The CDR3 sequence is 15 residues long. The V end lost 1 base, the J end lost 1 base, and 7 bases lay between the germline ends. Germline V gene data show CDR1 as MNHEY and CDR2 as SVGEGT. The chain's CDR3 is CASSYWGETNEKLFF. In nucleotides, the CDR3 is TGTGCCAGCAGTTACTGGGGAGAAACTAATGAAAAACTGTTTTTT.

About this clonotype itself: One junction end disagrees with the germline gene, perhaps due to a read error. This chain uses TRBV4-3 with TRBJ2-7; TRBD2 agrees at 12 bases. The CDR3 spans 17 residues. CDR1 is LGHNA and CDR2 is YSLEER in the germline V gene. The CDR3 DNA reads TGCGCCAGCGGCCAAGATTCCGGACTAGCGGGAACCTACGAGCAGTACTTC. It translates to CASGQDSGLAGTYEQYF.

This chain uses TRBV28 with TRBJ2-7; 9 nucleotides match TRBD2. This CDR3 comprises 13 residues. Germline assignment: CDR1 MDHEN and CDR2 SYDVKM. Losses at the gene ends were 6 bases for V and 5 bases for J; bases not matched to a gene: 5. The CDR3 region has the DNA TGTGCCAGCAGGGGTAGCGGGAGAAACGAGCAGTACTTC. This codes for CASRGSGRNEQYF.

The V call is TRBV20-1, the J call TRBJ2-4, with 10 bases that match TRBD2. The closer fit of TRBJ2-7 to the DNA end suggests the J call may be wrong. This CDR3 has 14 amino acids. Per germline, CDR1 DFQATT and CDR2 SNEGSKA (reference sequence). The CDR3 nucleotides read TGCAGTGCTGAGACGTCTAGCGGGAGTTACGAGCAGTACTTC. Translated: CSAETSSGSYEQYF.

This clonotype turned up a few times. The CDR3 DNA sequence: TGTGCCAGCAGTTTGGCCCTAGGCAGAATCTCCTACGAGCAGTACTTC. As protein: CASSLALGRISYEQYF. This chain links TRBV28 with TRBJ2-7; D ambiguous. This CDR3 spans 16 amino acids. From germline, CDR1 is MDHEN and CDR2 SYDVKM. Trimming cost V 3 bases and J 0 bases, with 15 bases left between them.

This clonotype occurred a few times. The chain is built from TRBV18 and TRBJ2-7; D not certain. Trimming stripped 5 bases from V and 2 bases from J, with 4 bases between. The CDR3 is 11 amino acids. CDR1 is KGHSH, CDR2 LQKENI, per germline. CDR3 protein: CASSTTYEQYF. The DNA of the CDR3 is TGTGCCAGCTCAACTACCTACGAGCAGTACTTC. Combining the CDR3 with reference TRBV18 and TRBJ2-7 gives the whole variable domain NAGVMQNPRHLVRRRGQEARLRCSPMKGHSHVYWYRQLPEEGLKFMVYLQKENIIDESGMPKERFSAEFPKEGPSILRIQQVVRGDSAAYFCASSTTYEQYFGPGTRLTVT.